Listed below are T cell receptor beta chains from one sample, sequenced in a study of cytomegalovirus exposure and HLA in healthy donors. Clones were read by immunoSEQ multiplex PCR, and TCRdb kept only the in-frame ones, dropping some. The sample has 150,000 or so clones, around 80% seen once. Sequencing was done on a sample of PBMCs. The receptors come from a man aged 35-49 years in good health and CMV-seropositive. The CDR3 runs from the conserved cysteine through the conserved F or W. The D gene is left open where the match is weak. Expanded clones get a size class; other rows say once, few or many, or leave the size out.

>TRBV7-9|12|.|TRBJ1-1|.
CASSNSGPEAFF
TGTGCCAGCAGCAATAGTGGGCCTGAAGCTTTCTTT
>TRBV7-9|14|.|TRBJ1-6|.
CASSFRTATSPLHF
TGTGCCAGCAGCTTTCGGACAGCAACTTCACCCCTCCACTTT
>TRBV4-2|17|.|TRBJ2-7|.
CASSQDGPQGGVGEQYF
TGTGCCAGCAGCCAAGATGGTCCCCAGGGTGGTGTCGGAGAGCAGTACTTC
>TRBV5-6|14|once|TRBJ1-2|.
CASSLGVGGGGYTF
TGTGCCAGCAGCTTGGGGGTTGGGGGCGGTGGCTACACCTTC
>TRBV28|15|.|TRBJ2-3|TRBD2
CASRTGTSVTDTQYF
TGTGCCAGCAGGACCGGGACTAGTGTAACAGATACGCAGTATTTT
>TRBV13|17|.|TRBJ2-5|TRBD2
CASSFGLAGSRGETQYF
TGTGCCAGCAGCTTTGGACTAGCGGGGTCTAGGGGGGAGACCCAGTACTTC
>TRBV10-3|12|.|TRBJ2-1|.
CATGQSGNEQFF
TGTGCCACCGGACAGAGTGGCAATGAGCAGTTCTTC
>TRBV28|16|.|TRBJ1-2|TRBD1
CASRPRRDRSSYGYTF
TGTGCCAGCAGACCACGGCGGGACAGGTCTAGCTATGGCTACACCTTC
>TRBV4-2|16|.|TRBJ2-2|.
CASSQEARGPTGELFF
TGTGCCAGCAGCCAAGAGGCGCGGGGCCCCACCGGGGAGCTGTTTTTT
>TRBV5-1|16|.|TRBJ2-3|TRBD2
CASSLPRAGNTDTQYF
TGCGCCAGCAGCTTGCCGCGAGCGGGAAACACAGATACGCAGTATTTT
>TRBV2|17|once|TRBJ2-6|TRBD1
CASSLQGVPSGANVLTF
TGTGCCAGCAGTTTACAGGGGGTGCCCTCTGGGGCCAACGTCCTGACTTTC
>TRBV2|17|.|TRBJ2-3|TRBD2
CASSLTPLAGAADTQYF
TGTGCCAGCAGTCTAACCCCCCTAGCGGGAGCGGCAGATACGCAGTATTTT
>TRBV28|15|.|TRBJ2-2|TRBD2
CASISWGGTGGELFF
TGTGCCAGCATCTCCTGGGGAGGGACTGGCGGGGAGCTGTTTTTT
>TRBV2|14|.|TRBJ2-1|.
CASSIRTTYNEQFF
TGTGCCAGCAGTATCCGGACTACCTACAATGAGCAGTTCTTC
>TRBV6-5|14|.|TRBJ1-5|TRBD1
CASSGQGANQPQHF
TGTGCCAGCAGTGGACAGGGGGCGAACCAGCCCCAGCATTTT
>TRBV27|13|.|TRBJ2-1|TRBD2
CASASSGIGEQFF
TGTGCCAGCGCCTCTAGCGGGATTGGTGAGCAGTTCTTC
>TRBV4-2|18|.|TRBJ2-3|TRBD2
CASSPLGLAGGFTDTQYF
TGTGCCAGCAGCCCCTTGGGACTAGCGGGAGGGTTCACAGATACGCAGTATTTT
>TRBV10-3|16|few|TRBJ2-3|TRBD2
CAISDDLAGGWSEQYF
TGTGCCATCAGTGACGATCTAGCGGGAGGTTGGAGTGAGCAGTATTTT
>TRBV7-2|16|few|TRBJ2-5|TRBD2
CASSLSKREGWETQYF
TGTGCCAGCAGCTTATCTAAGCGGGAGGGTTGGGAGACCCAGTACTTC
>TRBV9|14|.|TRBJ2-7|.
CASSVTQGTDEQYF
TGTGCCAGCAGCGTAACCCAGGGTACTGATGAGCAGTACTTC
>TRBV7-2|13|.|TRBJ1-3|.
CASSTGSGNTIYF
TGTGCCAGCAGCACAGGGTCTGGAAACACCATATATTTT
>TRBV10-3|15|.|TRBJ2-7|.
CAISESLSDQSEQYF
TGTGCCATCAGTGAGTCGTTGTCAGACCAAAGCGAGCAGTACTTC
>TRBV6-1|14|.|TRBJ2-1|TRBD1
CASSATGQSNEQFF
TGTGCCAGCAGTGCGACAGGGCAGAGCAATGAGCAGTTCTTC
>TRBV2|14|.|TRBJ2-3|TRBD2
CASRISGGTDTQYF
TGTGCCAGCAGGATTAGCGGGGGCACAGATACGCAGTATTTT
>TRBV7-3|16|once|TRBJ1-2|TRBD1
CASSLSGVNRGGGYTF
TGTGCCAGCAGCTTAAGCGGGGTGAACAGGGGCGGAGGCTACACCTTC
>TRBV9|17|few|TRBJ2-2|TRBD2
CASSVGAGGRAAGELFF
TGTGCCAGCAGCGTAGGTGCCGGCGGGAGGGCGGCCGGGGAGCTGTTTTTT
>TRBV15|12|.|TRBJ2-3|.
CATSPSTDTQYF
TGTGCCACCAGCCCTAGCACAGATACGCAGTATTTT
>TRBV5-1|13|.|TRBJ2-7|TRBD1
CASAWTDRSEQYF
TGCGCCAGCGCCTGGACGGACAGGTCCGAGCAGTACTTC
>TRBV6-6|12|.|TRBJ2-1|.
CASGATTNEQFF
TGTGCCAGCGGGGCCACCACCAATGAGCAGTTCTTC
>TRBV7-7|13|.|TRBJ2-1|.
CASGFGRGNEQFF
TGTGCCAGCGGCTTCGGCAGGGGTAATGAGCAGTTCTTC
>TRBV19|18|.|TRBJ2-2|.
CASSQILGDLRETGELFF
TGTGCCAGTAGTCAAATCCTGGGAGACCTTAGGGAGACCGGGGAGCTGTTTTTT
>TRBV27|13|.|TRBJ2-7|.
CASLGGPPYEQYF
TGTGCCAGCCTCGGGGGGCCCCCCTACGAGCAGTACTTC
>TRBV27|14|.|TRBJ1-5|.
CASSIQGPNQPQHF
TGTGCCAGCAGTATACAGGGACCCAATCAGCCCCAGCATTTT
>TRBV21-1|16|.|TRBJ2-7|.
CASSKQYRDRGSEQYF
TGTGCCAGCAGCAAACAGTACCGGGACAGGGGTAGCGAGCAGTACTTC
>TRBV27|14|.|TRBJ1-6|TRBD1
CASSSQGASSPLHF
TGTGCCAGCAGTTCCCAGGGGGCTAGTTCACCCCTCCACTTT
>TRBV9|15|.|TRBJ1-5|TRBD1
CASSVGGGLDQPQHF
TGTGCCAGCAGCGTAGGAGGGGGCCTCGATCAGCCCCAGCATTTT
>TRBV18|13|.|TRBJ1-5|.
CASSPGGSGPQHF
TGTGCCAGCTCACCGGGGGGAAGCGGGCCCCAGCATTTT
>TRBV7-2|14|.|TRBJ2-2|TRBD1
CASSPDRGRGELFF
TGTGCCAGCAGCCCAGACAGGGGGCGGGGGGAGCTGTTTTTT
>TRBV19|16|.|TRBJ2-3|.
CASSMIRRAATDTQYF
TGTGCCAGTAGTATGATTAGGAGAGCGGCCACAGATACGCAGTATTTT
>TRBV7-9|13|.|TRBJ2-1|TRBD2
CASSPLAGNEQFF
TGTGCCAGCAGCCCCCTAGCGGGGAATGAGCAGTTCTTC
>TRBV29-1|15|.|TRBJ2-2|TRBD2
CSATSTSGTTGELFF
TGCAGCGCAACCTCGACTAGCGGGACCACCGGGGAGCTGTTTTTT
>TRBV11-2|17|.|TRBJ2-1|TRBD2
CASSWGLAESSYNEQFF
TGTGCCAGCAGCTGGGGACTAGCGGAAAGCTCCTACAATGAGCAGTTCTTC
>TRBV4-3|14|.|TRBJ2-1|TRBD1
CASSQVTGVNEQFF
TGCGCCAGCAGCCAGGTTACAGGGGTCAATGAGCAGTTCTTC
>TRBV7-9|15|.|TRBJ2-1|.
CSSSKGLLNLNEQFF
TGTTCCAGCAGCAAGGGACTCCTTAACCTCAATGAGCAGTTCTTC
>TRBV5-1|15|few|TRBJ1-3|.
CASSLSGDPGNTIYF
TGCGCCAGCAGCTTGTCAGGGGACCCTGGAAACACCATATATTTT
>TRBV7-2|15|.|TRBJ2-1|TRBD2
CASSSGTSLVNEQFF
TGTGCCAGCAGCTCCGGGACTAGTCTTGTCAATGAGCAGTTCTTC
>TRBV4-1|15|.|TRBJ1-5|TRBD1
CASSREDRVVQPQHF
TGCGCCAGCAGCCGGGAGGACAGGGTGGTACAGCCCCAGCATTTT
>TRBV5-1|14|.|TRBJ2-7|TRBD1
CASRPTGGSDEQYF
TGCGCCAGCAGACCGACAGGGGGCTCTGACGAGCAGTACTTC